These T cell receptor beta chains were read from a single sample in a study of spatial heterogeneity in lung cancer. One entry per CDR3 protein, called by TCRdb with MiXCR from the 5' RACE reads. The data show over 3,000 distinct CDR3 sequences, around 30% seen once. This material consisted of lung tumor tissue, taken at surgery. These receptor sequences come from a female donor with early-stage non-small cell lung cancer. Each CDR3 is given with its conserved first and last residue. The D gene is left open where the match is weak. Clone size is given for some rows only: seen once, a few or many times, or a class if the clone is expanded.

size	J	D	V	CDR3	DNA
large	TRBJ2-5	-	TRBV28	CASSPTYRAQYF	TGTGCCAGCAGTCCTACCTACAGGGCCCAGTACTTC
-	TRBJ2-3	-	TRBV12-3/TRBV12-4	CASSPPSSADTQYF	TGTGCCAGCAGTCCCCCTTCTAGCGCAGATACGCAGTATTTT
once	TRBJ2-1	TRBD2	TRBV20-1	CSALGAGGNNEQFF	TGCAGTGCCCTGGGGGCGGGAGGGAACAATGAGCAGTTCTTC
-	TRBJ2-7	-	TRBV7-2	CASTPLVPSYEQYF	TGTGCCAGCACGCCGCTGGTTCCCTCCTACGAGCAGTACTTC
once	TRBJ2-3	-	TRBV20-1	CSAVADTQYF	TGCAGTGCCGTCGCAGATACGCAGTATTTT
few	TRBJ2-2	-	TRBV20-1	CSATGSNTGELFF	TGCAGTGCAACAGGCTCGAACACCGGGGAGCTGTTTTTT
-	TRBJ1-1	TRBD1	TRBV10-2	CASSESAAGGTEAFF	TGCGCCAGCAGTGAGTCAGCGGCAGGGGGAACTGAAGCCTTCTTT
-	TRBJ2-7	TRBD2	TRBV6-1	CASNSAGAYEQYF	TGTGCCAGCAATTCAGCGGGGGCCTACGAGCAGTACTTC
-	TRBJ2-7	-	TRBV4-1	CASSQEQGPLSYEQYF	TGCGCCAGCAGCCAAGAACAGGGCCCCCTCTCCTACGAGCAGTACTTC
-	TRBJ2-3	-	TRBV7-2	CASSLVTSDTQYF	TGTGCCAGCAGCTTAGTCACATCAGATACGCAGTATTTT
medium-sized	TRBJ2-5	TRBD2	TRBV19	CASSMLAGGPQETQYF	TGTGCCAGTAGTATGTTAGCGGGGGGCCCGCAAGAGACCCAGTACTTC
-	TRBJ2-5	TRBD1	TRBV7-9	CASSLGTEETQYF	TGTGCCAGCAGCCTGGGGACAGAAGAGACCCAGTACTTC
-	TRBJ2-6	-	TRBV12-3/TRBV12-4	CASSPGYVLTF	TGTGCCAGCAGTCCTGGATACGTCCTGACTTTC
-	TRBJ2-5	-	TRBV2	CASRLVAVQETQYF	TGTGCCAGCAGACTTGTGGCGGTCCAAGAGACCCAGTACTTC
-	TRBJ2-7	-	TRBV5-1	CASSAGTHEQYF	TGCGCCAGCAGCGCGGGGACGCACGAGCAGTACTTC
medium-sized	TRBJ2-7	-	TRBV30	CAWSPQTDFSAYEQYF	TGTGCCTGGAGTCCTCAGACGGATTTCTCAGCCTACGAGCAGTACTTC
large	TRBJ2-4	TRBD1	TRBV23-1	CASGRGRVAKNIQYF	TGCGCCAGCGGCAGGGGGCGCGTTGCCAAAAACATTCAGTACTTC
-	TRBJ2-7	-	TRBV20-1	CSARDHLEVGLEQYF	TGCAGTGCTAGAGATCATCTGGAGGTTGGATTGGAGCAGTACTTC
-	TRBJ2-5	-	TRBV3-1	CASSHKGKKTQYF	TGTGCCAGCAGCCACAAGGGGAAAAAGACCCAGTACTTC
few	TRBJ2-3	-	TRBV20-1	CSAADPSTDTQYF	TGCAGTGCAGCTGATCCGAGCACAGATACGCAGTATTTT
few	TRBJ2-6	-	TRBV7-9	CASSSTGSGANVLTF	TGTGCCAGCAGCTCAACAGGCTCTGGGGCCAACGTCCTGACTTTC
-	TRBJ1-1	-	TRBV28	CASSLRVTGNTEAFF	TGTGCCAGCAGTTTAAGGGTGACGGGGAACACTGAAGCTTTCTTT
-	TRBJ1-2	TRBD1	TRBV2	CASSGTGGDYGYTF	TGTGCCAGCAGTGGGACAGGGGGCGACTATGGCTACACCTTC
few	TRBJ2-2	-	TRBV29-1	CSVGRENTGELFF	TGCAGCGTTGGACGGGAGAACACCGGGGAGCTGTTTTTT
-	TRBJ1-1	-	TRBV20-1	CSAIGVPVGRGAFF	TGCAGTGCTATAGGGGTACCCGTTGGCAGGGGAGCTTTCTTT
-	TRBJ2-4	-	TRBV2	CASARQNIQYF	TGTGCCAGCGCCAGACAGAACATTCAGTACTTC
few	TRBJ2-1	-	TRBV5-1	CASSVTADTYNEQFF	TGCGCCAGCAGTGTGACAGCTGATACCTACAATGAGCAGTTCTTC
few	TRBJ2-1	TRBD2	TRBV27	CASSSPGTSGGNEQFF	TGTGCCAGCAGTTCGCCGGGGACTAGCGGGGGGAATGAGCAGTTCTTC
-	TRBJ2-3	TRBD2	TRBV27	CASSPGLAGGRSTDTQYF	TGTGCCAGCAGTCCCGGACTAGCGGGAGGGCGGAGCACAGATACGCAGTATTTT
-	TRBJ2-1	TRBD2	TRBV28	CASSSGLAEYNEQFF	TGTGCCAGCAGCTCGGGACTAGCGGAATACAATGAGCAGTTCTTC
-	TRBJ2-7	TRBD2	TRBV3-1	CASSYGTSGSYEQYF	TGTGCCAGCAGCTACGGGACTAGCGGTTCCTACGAGCAGTACTTC
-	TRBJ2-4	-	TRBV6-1	CASSDSSTIAKNIQYF	TGTGCCAGCAGTGATTCCAGTACAATAGCCAAAAACATTCAGTACTTC
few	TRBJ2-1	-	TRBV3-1	CASSQGVDVEQFF	TGTGCCAGCAGCCAAGGAGTAGATGTTGAGCAGTTCTTC
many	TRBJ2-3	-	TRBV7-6	CASSSSPHPTDTQYF	TGTGCCAGCAGCTCCTCTCCTCACCCTACAGATACGCAGTATTTT
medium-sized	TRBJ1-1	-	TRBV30	CAWTAWGAAFF	TGTGCCTGGACCGCCTGGGGGGCTGCTTTCTTT
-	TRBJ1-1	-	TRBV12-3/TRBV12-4	CASSPTARDTEAFF	TGTGCCAGCAGCCCGACAGCTCGGGACACTGAAGCTTTCTTT
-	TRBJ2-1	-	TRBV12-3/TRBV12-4	CASSPTENNEQFF	TGTGCCAGCAGTCCGACAGAAAACAATGAGCAGTTCTTC
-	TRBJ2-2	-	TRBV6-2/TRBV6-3	CASSWTNTGELFF	TGTGCCAGCAGTTGGACTAACACCGGGGAGCTGTTTTTT
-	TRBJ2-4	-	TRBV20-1	CSAPLGLTLLAKNIQYF	TGCAGTGCCCCACTTGGTTTGACGTTACTAGCCAAAAACATTCAGTACTTC
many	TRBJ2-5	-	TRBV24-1	CATSDQVAQYF	TGTGCCACCAGTGACCAGGTAGCCCAGTACTTC
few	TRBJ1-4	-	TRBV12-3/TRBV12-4	CASSFETEKLFF	TGTGCCAGCAGTTTCGAGACTGAAAAACTGTTTTTT
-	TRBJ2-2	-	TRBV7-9	CASSNGRTNTGELFF	TGTGCCAGCAGTAATGGACGGACGAACACCGGGGAGCTGTTTTTT
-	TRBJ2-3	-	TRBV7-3	CASSLSPGTDTQYF	TGTGCCAGCAGCTTATCCCCGGGTACAGATACGCAGTATTTT
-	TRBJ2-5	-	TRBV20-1	CSARTDTTETQYF	TGCAGTGCTAGGACGGACACAACGGAGACCCAGTACTTC
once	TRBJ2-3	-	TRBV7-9	CASSRDSPASTDTQYF	TGTGCCAGCAGCCGGGACTCGCCAGCTAGCACAGATACGCAGTATTTT
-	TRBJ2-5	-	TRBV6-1	CASSESRTQQETQYF	TGTGCCAGCAGTGAATCAAGGACACAGCAAGAGACCCAGTACTTC
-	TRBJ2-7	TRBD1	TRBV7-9	CASSPTGGEQYF	TGTGCCAGCAGCCCGACAGGGGGCGAGCAGTACTTC
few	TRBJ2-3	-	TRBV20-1	CSAPNRDVGTDTQYF	TGCAGTGCGCCTAACAGGGATGTGGGCACAGATACGCAGTATTTT
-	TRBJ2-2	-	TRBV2	CASRTVNTGELFF	TGTGCCAGCAGGACAGTTAACACCGGGGAGCTGTTTTTT
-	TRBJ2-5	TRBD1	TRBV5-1	CASSLSRGQGGRRETQYF	TGCGCCAGCAGCCTATCCAGGGGACAGGGAGGAAGGCGAGAGACCCAGTACTTC
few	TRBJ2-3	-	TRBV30	CAWSFGRRFTDTQYF	TGTGCCTGGAGTTTCGGACGGAGGTTCACAGATACGCAGTATTTT
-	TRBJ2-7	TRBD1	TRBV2	CASSQGGQAFYEQYF	TGTGCCAGCTCCCAAGGGGGACAGGCGTTCTACGAGCAGTACTTC
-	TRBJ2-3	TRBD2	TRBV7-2	CASSELAGVRADTQYF	TGTGCCAGCAGCGAACTAGCGGGAGTACGGGCAGATACGCAGTATTTT
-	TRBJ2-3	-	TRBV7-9	CASSHTSGLTTDTQYF	TGTGCCAGCAGCCATACCTCCGGGCTCACCACAGATACGCAGTATTTT
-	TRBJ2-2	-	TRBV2	CASSQDYTGELFF	TGTGCCAGCAGTCAGGACTACACCGGGGAGCTGTTTTTT
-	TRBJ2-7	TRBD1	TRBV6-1	CASNRDRGRYEQYF	TGTGCCAGCAACCGAGACAGGGGGAGGTACGAGCAGTACTTC
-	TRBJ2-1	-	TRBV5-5	CASSLGGYGDEQFF	TGTGCCAGCAGCTTGGGGGGGTACGGCGATGAGCAGTTCTTC